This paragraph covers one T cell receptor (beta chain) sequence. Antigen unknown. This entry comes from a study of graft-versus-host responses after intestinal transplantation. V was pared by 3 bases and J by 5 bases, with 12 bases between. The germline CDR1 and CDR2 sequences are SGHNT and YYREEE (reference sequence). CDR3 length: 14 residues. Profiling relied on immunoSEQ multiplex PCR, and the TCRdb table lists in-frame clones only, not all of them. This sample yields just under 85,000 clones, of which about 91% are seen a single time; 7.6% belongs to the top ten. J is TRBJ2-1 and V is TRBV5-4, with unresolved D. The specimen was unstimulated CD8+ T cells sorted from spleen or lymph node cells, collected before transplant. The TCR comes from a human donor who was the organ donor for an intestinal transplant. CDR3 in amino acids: CASSSKTQNNEQFF. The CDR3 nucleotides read TGTGCCAGCAGCTCCAAGACCCAGAACAATGAGCAGTTCTTC. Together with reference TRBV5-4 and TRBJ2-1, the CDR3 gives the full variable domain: ETGVTQSPTHLIKTRGQQVTLRCSSQSGHNTVSWYQQALGQGPQFIFQYYREEENGRGNFPPRFSGLQFPNYSSELNVNALELDDSALYLCASSSKTQNNEQFFGPGTRLTVL.